These 25 T cell receptor beta chains came from one sample sequenced in a study of cytomegalovirus exposure and HLA in healthy donors. Use of 60 Vbeta and 13 Jbeta primers characterized the PCR. This table comes from immunoSEQ multiplex PCR, and its TCRdb copy is limited to in-frame clones, with some not included. This table holds 170,000 or so clones, under 80% found once. The sample was PBMCs. All receptors come from a woman aged 25-40 years in good health and CMV-seronegative.

The rearrangement links TRBV15 to TRBJ2-1, with a weak D call TRBD2 (7 bases). Germline assignment: CDR1 LNHNV and CDR2 YYDKDF (reference sequence). This CDR3 is built from 17 residues. V lost 6 bases and J 8 bases, leaving 26 bases between the germline ends. The CDR3 region is CATSSLGGRGLMDEQFF. The CDR3 bases are TGTGCCACCAGTTCACTGGGGGGGCGGGGGCTTATGGATGAGCAGTTCTTC.

CDR3 DNA: TGCGCCAGCAGCTTGAGTGCCCAGGGGGCGCGGGGTGGCTACACCTTC. This gives the protein CASSLSAQGARGGYTF. This chain connects TRBV5-1 to TRBJ1-2; 8 bases map to TRBD1. The junction had 12 bases not matched to a gene; V was cut back by 1 base and J by 7 bases. The CDR3 contains 16 residues. Germline loops: CDR1 SGHRS, CDR2 YFSETQ.

This clone was detected only a few times. V usage is TRBV11-2 and J usage is TRBJ1-4; D gene uncertain. The CDR3 is 14 amino acids. Trimming removed 6 bases from V and 0 bases from J, with 8 bases in between. From germline, CDR1 is SGHAT and CDR2 FQNNGV. For the CDR3, the DNA is TGTGCCAGCAGGTTGTCAACAACTAATGAAAAACTGTTTTTT. Protein sequence: CASRLSTTNEKLFF.

Here the CDR3 DNA reads TGTGCCAGCAGTTTAATGGGGGGAGATACGCAGTATTTT. Amino acid sequence: CASSLMGGDTQYF. This chain joins TRBV27 and TRBJ2-3; D is possibly TRBD2 (6 bases). The CDR3 is 13 residues long. V lost 2 bases, J lost 5 bases, and 8 bases lay in between. CDR1 and CDR2 from the germline V gene are MNHEY and SMNVEV (reference sequence).

This clone was seen only a few times. The gene calls are TRBV28 and TRBJ1-2, with a possible D match to TRBD1 (6 bases). There are 14 residues in the CDR3. V lost 7 bases and J 1 base, leaving 13 bases between the germline ends. From germline, CDR1 is MDHEN and CDR2 SYDVKM. Here the CDR3 reads CASMKDSFNYGYTF. The CDR3 coding sequence is TGTGCCAGCATGAAGGACAGTTTTAACTATGGCTACACCTTC.

This clone was detected once. The gene calls are TRBV9 and TRBJ1-2; 9 positions match TRBD1. V shed 3 bases, J shed 1 base, and the junction held 4 bases outside the gene matches. Germline loops: CDR1 SGDLS, CDR2 YYNGEE. This CDR3 region has 15 residues. The CDR3, as DNA: TGTGCCAGCAGCGGCCGACAGGGGGTTAACTATGGCTACACCTTC. Translation gives CASSGRQGVNYGYTF.

The chain couples TRBV27 to TRBJ2-2; 14 bases map to TRBD2. CDR3 length: 14 amino acids. Per the germline V gene, CDR1 is MNHEY and CDR2 is SMNVEV (reference sequence). V was pared by 6 bases and J by 7 bases, with 1 base of the junction left unmatched. CDR3: CASRGTSGGGELFF. The CDR3 DNA follows: TGTGCCAGCAGGGGGACTAGCGGGGGCGGGGAGCTGTTTTTT.

V and J are TRBV7-3 and TRBJ2-6; D gene unclear. V was cut by 2 bases and J by 0 bases, with 5 bases left in between. Germline CDR1 SGHTA, CDR2 FQGTGA. This CDR3 is 15 amino acids long. DNA of the CDR3: TGTGCCAGCAGCTTAGCAGTCTCTGGGGCCAACGTCCTGACTTTC. It translates to CASSLAVSGANVLTF.

The chain recombines TRBV2 with TRBJ1-4, with a possible D match to TRBD1 (6 bases). The CDR3 is 12 residues long. Germline V gene data show CDR1 as SNHLY and CDR2 as FYNNEI. V lost 6 bases and J lost 11, with 13 bases in between. CDR3 loop: CASSQYRDKLFF. The CDR3 DNA sequence: TGTGCCAGCAGCCAATACAGGGACAAACTGTTTTTT.

This chain uses TRBV11-2 with TRBJ1-2; 8 positions match TRBD1. Trimming cost V 5 bases and J 8 bases; bases outside gene matches: 4. Germline V gene sequence: CDR1 SGHAT, CDR2 FQNNGV. The CDR3 totals 12 residues. CDR3 in DNA: TGTGCCAGCAGCGGACAGGGTCTGGGCTACACCTTC. Its protein product is CASSGQGLGYTF.

The rearrangement links TRBV2 to TRBJ1-2, with D possibly matching TRBD1 (5 bases). CDR1 is SNHLY and CDR2 is FYNNEI in the germline V gene. The CDR3 totals 13 residues. Trimming left V 1 base short and J 6 bases short, with 9 bases between. The CDR3 protein is CASSEDDSNGYTF. DNA for the CDR3: TGTGCCAGCAGTGAAGACGACAGCAATGGCTACACCTTC. The variable domain in full, completed from reference TRBV2 and TRBJ1-2, reads EPEVTQTPSHQVTQMGQEVILRCVPISNHLYFYWYRQILGQKVEFLVSFYNNEISEKSEIFDDQFSVERPDGSNFTLKIRSTKLEDSAMYFCASSEDDSNGYTFGSGTRLTVV.

This clone came up a few times. This rearrangement joins TRBV6-5 to TRBJ1-5; no firm D call. Germline V gene sequence: CDR1 MNHEY, CDR2 SVGAGI. The CDR3 spans 13 residues. Trimming removed 6 bases at V and 4 bases at J, with 10 bases between. CDR3 in amino acids: CASSWSGNQPQHF. The CDR3 DNA is TGTGCCAGCAGCTGGAGCGGGAATCAGCCCCAGCATTTT.

The chain combines TRBV4-2 with TRBJ2-2; 9 nucleotides align to TRBD1. This CDR3 is built from 17 residues. Germline trimming cut 1 base from V and 5 bases from J; bases unmatched to any gene: 8. CDR1 and CDR2 from the germline V gene are LGHNA and YNFKEQ. CDR3 coding DNA: TGTGCCAGCAGCCAAGGGACGGGACAGGGTCGGACCGGGGAGCTGTTTTTT. Protein sequence: CASSQGTGQGRTGELFF.

This sequence joins TRBV28 and TRBJ2-1; 10 bases map to TRBD2. The germline CDR1 and CDR2 sequences are MDHEN and SYDVKM. Trimming took 4 bases from V and 8 from J; bases not matched to a gene: 11. The length of the CDR3 is 16 residues. The CDR3 region has the DNA TGTGCCAGCAGTTCCCCGGCTAGCGGGGGCTGGGATGAGCAGTTCTTC. Protein product: CASSSPASGGWDEQFF.

This chain links TRBV6-5 with TRBJ2-7; 9 positions match TRBD2. Germline CDR1 and CDR2: MNHEY and SVGAGI. This CDR3 spans 16 amino acids. The ends lost 2 bases at V and 2 bases at J; junction bases unmatched: 7. The CDR3 spells CASSYRGVAGAYEQYF. CDR3 sequence (DNA): TGTGCCAGCAGTTACCGTGGTGTAGCGGGAGCCTACGAGCAGTACTTC.

This clone was counted a few times. The genes are TRBV7-3 and TRBJ2-1; TRBD2 aligns across 7 bases. Looked up from germline, CDR1 is SGHTA and CDR2 is FQGTGA. J lost 6 bases, V lost 6 bases, and 14 bases had no gene match. There are 16 residues in the CDR3. The CDR3 DNA is TGTGCCAGCAGTCTAGAAGGGGCAGCGGGGTTCAATGAGCAGTTCTTC. Translated, it gives CASSLEGAAGFNEQFF. Based on the CDR3 plus reference TRBV7-3 and TRBJ2-1, the full variable domain is GAGVSQTPSNKVTEKGKYVELRCDPISGHTALYWYRQSLGQGPEFLIYFQGTGAADDSGLPNDRFFAVRPEGSVSTLKIQRTERGDSAVYLCASSLEGAAGFNEQFFGPGTRLTVL.

This clone was observed a few times. The chain joins TRBV6-4 to TRBJ1-1; TRBD1 matches at 10 bases. With V trimmed by 6 bases and J by 7 bases, 8 bases remained unmatched. Germline assignment: CDR1 MRHNA and CDR2 SNTAGT. CDR3 length equals 14 residues. The CDR3 nucleotides are TGTGCCAGCAGCCATACCGGGACAGGGGATGAAGCTTTCTTT. It translates to CASSHTGTGDEAFF.

This chain joins TRBV18 and TRBJ2-6; 7 bases agree with TRBD2. Germline CDR1 and CDR2: KGHSH and LQKENI. The CDR3 consists of 19 residues. Trimming removed 1 base from V and 3 bases from J; junction bases left unmatched: 12. The CDR3 reads CASSPLRPGGFVGANVLTF. The CDR3 DNA reads as TGTGCCAGCTCACCACTACGCCCGGGGGGATTTGTTGGGGCCAACGTCCTGACTTTC.

This clone has more than one count but fewer than ten. V gene TRBV14 combines with J gene TRBJ2-7, with D unresolved. Germline V gene lookup returns CDR1 SGHDN and CDR2 FVKESK. CDR3 length: 14 residues. V was trimmed by 1 base and J by 0 bases, leaving 7 bases between them. In DNA, the CDR3 is TGTGCCAGCAGCCAAGTGGGCAACTCCTACGAGCAGTACTTC. It encodes CASSQVGNSYEQYF.

This chain uses TRBV30 with TRBJ1-1; TRBD1 matches 9 bases. Germline CDR1 and CDR2: GTSNPN and SVGIG (reference sequence). V shed 3 bases, J shed 0 bases, and the junction held 5 bases outside the gene matches. The CDR3 is 15 residues long. The CDR3 loop reads CAWSRDRAMNTEAFF. The CDR3 DNA is TGTGCCTGGAGCCGGGACAGGGCTATGAACACTGAAGCTTTCTTT.

V gene TRBV7-9 combines with J gene TRBJ2-1; possibly TRBD2 for D (6 bases). The CDR3 has 13 residues. Trimming removed 4 bases at V and 12 bases at J, with 16 bases between. CDR1 and CDR2 from the germline V gene are SEHNR and FQNEAQ (reference sequence). The CDR3 nucleotides are TGTGCCAGCAGCTCTCGGGACTCCCTCGCGCAGTTCTTC. The encoded protein is CASSSRDSLAQFF.

The rearrangement links TRBV5-6 to TRBJ2-2; 10 nucleotides match TRBD1. Trimming removed 6 bases from V and 4 bases from J; junction bases left unmatched: 6. The CDR3 consists of 15 residues. The germline V gene encodes CDR1 SGHDT and CDR2 YYEEEE. The CDR3 sequence: CASTWGTGATGELFF. The CDR3 DNA is TGTGCCAGCACTTGGGGGACAGGGGCCACCGGGGAGCTGTTTTTT.

This clone was recorded once. V gene TRBV15 combines with J gene TRBJ1-2, with D perhaps matching TRBD1 (5 bases). Germline loops: CDR1 LNHNV, CDR2 YYDKDF (reference sequence). The CDR3 runs 14 residues. Trimming took off 1 base at V and 5 bases at J, with 11 bases between the two ends. In DNA form, the CDR3 reads TGTGCCACCAGCAGAGGACAGCCTTTGTATGGCTACACCTTC. Amino acid sequence: CATSRGQPLYGYTF.

V usage is TRBV11-2 and J usage is TRBJ1-4; 9 positions match TRBD1. Germline loops: CDR1 SGHAT, CDR2 FQNNGV. There are 15 residues in the CDR3. Germline trimming cut 5 bases from V and 5 bases from J; bases unmatched to any gene: 6. CDR3 bases: TGTGCCAGCAGCGAACCGGACAGGGGAAATGAAAAACTGTTTTTT. Translation gives CASSEPDRGNEKLFF.

The chain joins TRBV5-4 to TRBJ1-1; TRBD1 matches 9 bases. Germline CDR1 is SGHNT and CDR2 is YYREEE (reference sequence). With V trimmed by 4 bases and J by 1 base, 8 bases remained unmatched. This CDR3 has 16 amino acids. This CDR3 reads CASSINRGLTNTEAFF. CDR3 DNA: TGTGCCAGCAGCATTAACAGGGGGCTGACGAACACTGAAGCTTTCTTT. Full variable domain (missing parts from reference TRBV5-4 and TRBJ1-1): ETGVTQSPTHLIKTRGQQVTLRCSSQSGHNTVSWYQQALGQGPQFIFQYYREEENGRGNFPPRFSGLQFPNYSSELNVNALELDDSALYLCASSINRGLTNTEAFFGQGTRLTVV.